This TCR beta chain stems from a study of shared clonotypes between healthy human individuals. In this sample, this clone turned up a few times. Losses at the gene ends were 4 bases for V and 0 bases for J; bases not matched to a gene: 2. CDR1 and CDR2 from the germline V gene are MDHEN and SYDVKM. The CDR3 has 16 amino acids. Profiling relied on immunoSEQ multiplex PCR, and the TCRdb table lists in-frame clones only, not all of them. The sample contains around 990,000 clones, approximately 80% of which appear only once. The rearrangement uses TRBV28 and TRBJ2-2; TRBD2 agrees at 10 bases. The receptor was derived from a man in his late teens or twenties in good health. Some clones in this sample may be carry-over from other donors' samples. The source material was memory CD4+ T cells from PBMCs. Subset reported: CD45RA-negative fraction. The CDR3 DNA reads TGTGCCAGCAGTTCTAGCGGGAGAGCGAACACCGGGGAGCTGTTTTTT. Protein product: CASSSSGRANTGELFF.